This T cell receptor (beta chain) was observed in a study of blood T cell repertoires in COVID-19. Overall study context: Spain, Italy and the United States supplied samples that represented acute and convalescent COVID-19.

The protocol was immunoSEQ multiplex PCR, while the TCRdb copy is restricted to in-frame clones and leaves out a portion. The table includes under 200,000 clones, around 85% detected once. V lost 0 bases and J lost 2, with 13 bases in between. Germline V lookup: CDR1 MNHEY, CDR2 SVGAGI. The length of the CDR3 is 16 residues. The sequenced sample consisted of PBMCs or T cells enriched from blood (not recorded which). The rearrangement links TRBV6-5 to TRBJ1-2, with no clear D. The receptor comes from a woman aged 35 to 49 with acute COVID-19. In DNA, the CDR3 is TGTGCCAGCAGTTACTCGTCAGGCAGAAGAAACTATGGCTACACCTTC. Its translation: CASSYSSGRRNYGYTF.